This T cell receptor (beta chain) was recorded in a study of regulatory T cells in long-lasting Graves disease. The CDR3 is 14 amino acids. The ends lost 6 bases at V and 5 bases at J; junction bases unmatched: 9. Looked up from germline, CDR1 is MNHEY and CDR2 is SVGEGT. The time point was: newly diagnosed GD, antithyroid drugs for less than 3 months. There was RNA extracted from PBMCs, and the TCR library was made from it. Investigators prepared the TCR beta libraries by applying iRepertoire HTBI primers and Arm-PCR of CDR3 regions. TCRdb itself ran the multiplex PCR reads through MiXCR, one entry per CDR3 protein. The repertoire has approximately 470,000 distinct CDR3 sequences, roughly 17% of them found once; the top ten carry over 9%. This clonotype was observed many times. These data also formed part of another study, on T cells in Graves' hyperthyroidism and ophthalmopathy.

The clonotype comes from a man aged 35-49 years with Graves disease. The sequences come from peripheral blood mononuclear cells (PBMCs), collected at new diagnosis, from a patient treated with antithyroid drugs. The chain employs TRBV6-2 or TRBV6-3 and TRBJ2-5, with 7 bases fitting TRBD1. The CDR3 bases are TGTGCCAGCAGGAAATACAGGGGTCAGGAGACCCAGTACTTC. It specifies CASRKYRGQETQYF.